The clone carrying this T cell receptor (beta chain) has just a few counts. The antigen remains undetermined. The PCR employed 60 Vbeta primers together with 13 Jbeta primers. Assay used: immunoSEQ multiplex PCR; TCRdb lists only in-frame clones, some missing. The data show 110,000 to 150,000 clones, around 86% seen once. This entry is derived from a study of cytomegalovirus exposure and HLA in healthy donors. Findings and limits, study-wide: Among donors in an Asian-associated ancestry cluster, a later analysis reportedly found fewer N-insertions than the approximately 670-donor mean. One variant, a missense change in DCLRE1C, was linked in a later analysis to TCR beta V- and J-gene trimming. Across donors, most TCRs were seen rarely, yet some public ones were widespread.

CDR3 length: 14 amino acids. Trimming stripped 3 bases from V and 11 bases from J, with 17 bases between. Germline V gives CDR1 MNHNS, CDR2 SASEGT. Sequencing used PBMCs. The V and J genes are TRBV6-1 and TRBJ1-3; D ambiguous. The sequence came from a female donor in good health and CMV-seronegative. The CDR3 is CASSDGVQRGPIYF. DNA for the CDR3: TGTGCCAGCAGTGATGGCGTCCAACGCGGCCCCATATATTTT.